Listed below are T cell receptor beta chains from one sample, sequenced in a study of blood T cell repertoires in COVID-19. TCRdb's table, derived via immunoSEQ multiplex PCR, lists solely in-frame clones and lacks some. The sample includes about 400,000 clones, about 88% of them seen just once. Sequencing was carried out using peripheral blood. Every receptor here comes from a human donor in a cohort sampled during active COVID-19. Both conserved end residues are part of each CDR3. D genes are given only for firm matches. The listing skips clone size in some rows; elsewhere it reads once, few, many or a size class.

j_gene	abundance	v_gene	d_gene	CDR3aa	CDR3nt
TRBJ2-5	.	TRBV9	TRBD2	CASSVGPWGLAGGEETQYF	TGTGCCAGCAGCGTAGGCCCCTGGGGCTTAGCGGGAGGAGAAGAGACCCAGTACTTC
TRBJ1-2	.	TRBV24-1	TRBD1	CATSDPGQGSYGYTF	TGTGCCACCAGTGATCCCGGACAGGGGAGCTATGGCTACACCTTC
TRBJ2-7	.	TRBV5-4	TRBD1	CASSTRQGAGEQYF	TGTGCCAGCAGCACAAGACAGGGGGCAGGCGAGCAGTACTTC
TRBJ2-1	.	TRBV27	TRBD1	CASSTGQGFYNEQFF	TGTGCCAGCAGCACGGGACAGGGATTCTACAATGAGCAGTTCTTC
TRBJ1-5	once	TRBV3-1/TRBV3-2	.	CASSQDLGGEKPQHF	TGTGCCAGCAGCCAAGATCTGGGGGGGGAAAAGCCCCAGCATTTT
TRBJ1-6	.	TRBV28	.	CASSSRGDFLYNSPLHF	TGTGCCAGCAGTTCCCGGGGGGACTTCCTATATAATTCACCCCTCCACTTT
TRBJ2-1	.	TRBV14	.	CASSTLDEQFF	TGTGCCAGCAGTACTCTAGATGAGCAGTTCTTC
TRBJ2-3	.	TRBV5-1	TRBD1	CASSFMTGTDTQYF	TGCGCCAGCAGCTTCATGACAGGGACAGATACGCAGTATTTT
TRBJ2-5	once	TRBV24-1	TRBD1	CATSDATGGENTQETQYF	TGTGCCACCAGTGACGCGACAGGGGGCGAAAACACACAAGAGACCCAGTACTTC
TRBJ2-6	.	TRBV19	.	CASSTNFGLAGANVLTF	TGTGCCAGTAGTACAAATTTCGGCCTAGCTGGGGCCAACGTCCTGACTTTC
TRBJ1-5	.	TRBV25-1	.	CASSGQDGKYSNQPQHF	TGTGCCAGCAGTGGACAGGACGGAAAATATAGCAATCAGCCCCAGCATTTT
TRBJ2-2	.	TRBV3-1/TRBV3-2	.	CASSQDTGAHGKLFF	TGTGCCAGCAGCCAAGATACGGGTGCCCACGGGAAGCTGTTTTTT
TRBJ2-5	.	TRBV5-8	TRBD2	CASSLVASGGETQYF	TGTGCCAGCAGCTTGGTGGCTAGCGGAGGGGAGACCCAGTACTTC
TRBJ2-3	.	TRBV7-9	.	CASSLAPGQNTDTQYF	TGTGCCAGCAGCTTAGCTCCGGGACAAAACACAGATACGCAGTATTTT
TRBJ1-2	many	TRBV12-3/TRBV12-4	.	CASSRRQNYGYTF	TGTGCCAGCAGCCGTCGACAGAACTATGGCTACACCTTC
TRBJ2-1	once	TRBV23-1	TRBD1	CASSQSGQGAPYNEQFF	TGCGCCAGCAGTCAATCGGGCCAGGGGGCTCCATACAATGAGCAGTTCTTC
TRBJ2-7	once	TRBV5-4	TRBD1	CASGTGAYEQYF	TGTGCCAGCGGGACAGGGGCCTACGAGCAGTACTTC
TRBJ2-1	.	TRBV13	.	CASSLSQGGWNEQFF	TGTGCCAGCAGCTTAAGTCAGGGGGGTTGGAATGAGCAGTTCTTC
TRBJ2-5	.	TRBV7-3	TRBD2	CASSFTGTSGSETQYF	TGTGCCAGCAGCTTCACCGGGACTAGCGGGAGTGAGACCCAGTACTTC